One sample yielded the 30 T cell receptor beta chains listed below, sequenced in a study of T cells in Graves' hyperthyroidism and ophthalmopathy. RNA transcripts were the template for amplifying TCR beta CDR3 regions. First-round RT-PCR with HTBI primers amplified the TCR CDR3 region. TCRdb ran MiXCR on the multiplex PCR reads and lists one entry per CDR3 protein. The sample has roughly 500,000 distinct CDR3 sequences; 15% to 20% are singletons. Material for sequencing was blood. The receptors come from a woman in her twenties or thirties with Graves' ophthalmopathy.

This clonotype has at least ten counts. The V and J genes are TRBV7-8 and TRBJ1-5, with 9 bases fitting TRBD1. Losses at the gene ends were 2 bases for V and 3 bases for J; bases not matched to a gene: 8. Germline V gene lookup returns CDR1 SGHVS and CDR2 FQNEAQ. The CDR3 consists of 17 residues. CDR3 nucleotides: TGTGCCAGCAGCTTATTGACGGGACAGGGTATCAATCAGCCCCAGCATTTT. As protein: CASSLLTGQGINQPQHF.

Of note for this clonotype: Germline is not matched at one junction end, which may reflect a read error. The V and J genes are TRBV3-1 and TRBJ1-1, with D hard to call. The CDR3 covers 13 residues. Germline-derived CDR1 and CDR2 are LGHDT and YNNKEL (reference sequence). CDR3 sequence (DNA): TGTGCCGGCAGCCAAGGTCTAAGAGCAGAAGCTTTCTTT. Its translation: CAGSQGLRAEAFF.

About this clonotype itself: Just one base apart from a much larger clone, this may be a read error. This rearrangement joins TRBV18 to TRBJ2-1, with 9 bases fitting TRBD1. Germline V gives CDR1 KGHSH, CDR2 LQKENI. CDR3 length: 14 amino acids. The ends lost 4 bases at V and 7 bases at J; junction bases unmatched: 5. The CDR3 nucleotides read TGTGCCAGCTCACTGGGGACAGGGAGTAATGAGCAGTTCTTC. Translation: CASSLGTGSNEQFF.

The chain uses TRBV19 and TRBJ1-5; the D gene is possibly TRBD1 (5 bases). Germline CDR1 LNHDA, CDR2 SQIVND (reference sequence). V lost 4 bases and J lost 4, with 11 bases in between. The CDR3 consists of 14 residues. The CDR3 nucleotides read TGTGCCAGTAGTACTGTGGACACAAATCAGCCCCAGCATTTT. Residues: CASSTVDTNQPQHF.

The V and J genes are TRBV29-1 and TRBJ1-1; 7 nucleotides align to TRBD1. CDR3 size: 13 residues. V lost 1 base to trimming and J lost 7 bases; unmatched junction nucleotides: 6. Germline CDR1 SQVTM, CDR2 ANQGSEA. In DNA, the CDR3 is TGCAGCGTTGAAGTCAATCGGGACAGTGAAGCTTTCTTT. Its protein is CSVEVNRDSEAFF.

This chain joins TRBV19 and TRBJ2-2; 8 nucleotides match TRBD1. Losses at the gene ends were 6 bases for V and 5 bases for J; bases not matched to a gene: 11. The germline CDR1 and CDR2 sequences are LNHDA and SQIVND (reference sequence). CDR3 length: 16 residues. CDR3 sequence (DNA): TGTGCCAGTAGGAAGACAGGGGCCCGGGGGACCGGGGAGCTGTTTTTT. It specifies CASRKTGARGTGELFF. Complete variable domain (other parts from reference TRBV19 and TRBJ2-2): DGGITQSPKYLFRKEGQNVTLSCEQNLNHDAMYWYRQDPGQGLRLIYYSQIVNDFQKGDIAEGYSVSREKKESFPLTVTSAQKNPTAFYLCASRKTGARGTGELFFGEGSRLTVL.

The chain carries TRBV10-3 and TRBJ2-7, with 7 bases matching TRBD1. The CDR3 spans 12 residues. Germline V gives CDR1 ENHRY, CDR2 SYGVKD. Germline trimming cut 10 bases from V and 5 bases from J; bases unmatched to any gene: 8. CDR3 amino acids: CATTTGDHEQYF. DNA for the CDR3: TGTGCCACCACAACAGGGGACCACGAGCAGTACTTC.

The rearrangement uses TRBV20-1 and TRBJ2-2, with a weak D call TRBD1 (6 bases). Between the trimmed V and J ends, which lost 4 bases and 0 bases, there was a span of 9 bases. This CDR3 contains 14 residues. Germline CDR1 is DFQATT and CDR2 is SNEGSKA (reference sequence). This chain's CDR3 is CSATGAANTGELFF. The CDR3 DNA follows: TGCAGTGCTACAGGGGCCGCGAACACCGGGGAGCTGTTTTTT.

This clonotype was recorded at least ten times. The chain is built from TRBV20-1 and TRBJ2-1; D not resolved. The CDR3 is 15 amino acids. CDR1 DFQATT and CDR2 SNEGSKA come from the germline V gene (reference sequence). V was pared by 3 bases and J by 0 bases, with 12 bases between. In DNA, the CDR3 is TGCAGTGCTAGTCTTACAGCAAGCTCCTACAATGAGCAGTTCTTC. It codes for CSASLTASSYNEQFF.

This clonotype was observed many times. The rearrangement uses TRBV6-1 and TRBJ1-1; D not certain. This CDR3 is built from 13 residues. Germline assignment: CDR1 MNHNS and CDR2 SASEGT. Trimming pared 7 bases from V and 3 bases from J, leaving 12 bases between. The CDR3 spells CASKEDGHTEAFF. Written as DNA, the CDR3 is TGTGCCAGCAAGGAGGACGGACACACTGAAGCTTTCTTT.

This clonotype was seen a few times. The V call is TRBV12-3 or TRBV12-4, the J call TRBJ2-7; 13 bases map to TRBD2. Trimming cost V 6 bases and J 0 bases; bases outside gene matches: 2. This CDR3 is built from 15 residues. The CDR3 DNA sequence: TGTGCCAGCAGCAGACTAGCGGGAGGCTCCTACGAGCAGTACTTC. It specifies CASSRLAGGSYEQYF.

As DNA, the CDR3 is TGCGCCAGCAGCCAAGATTTCGGCGGGAGGGCCGGGTTCGATACGCAGTATTTT. It encodes CASSQDFGGRAGFDTQYF. The V and J genes are TRBV4-3 and TRBJ2-3, with TRBD2 matching 9 bases. The V gene's germline CDR1 is LGHNA and CDR2 YSLEER. The CDR3 extends over 18 amino acids. After removal of 0 bases from V and 6 bases from J, the junction contained 13 bases not matched to a gene.

This clonotype was recorded many times. The gene calls are TRBV6-2 or TRBV6-3 and TRBJ2-7, with 9 positions matching TRBD1. The germline V gene has CDR1 MNHEY and CDR2 SVGEGT. The CDR3 extends over 14 amino acids. V gave up 5 bases and J gave up 1 base; unmatched junction bases: 3. The CDR3 loop is CASSRGQGSYEQYF. CDR3 in DNA: TGTGCCAGCAGTCGTGGACAGGGGTCCTACGAGCAGTACTTC.

The sample holds one count of this clonotype. A single base separates this from a much larger clone, so it may be a read error. The chain employs TRBV5-1 and TRBJ2-1; D unresolved. Trimming took off 0 bases at V and 2 bases at J, with 6 bases between the two ends. This CDR3 spans 14 amino acids. Per germline, CDR1 SGHRS and CDR2 YFSETQ. CDR3 bases: TGCGCCAGCAGCTTGGAGTTCCCCTACAATGAGCAGTTCTTC. This codes for CASSLEFPYNEQFF.

This clonotype appeared many times. J is TRBJ2-2 and V is TRBV3-1; no clear D. CDR1 is LGHDT and CDR2 is YNNKEL in the germline V gene (reference sequence). The V gene lost 3 bases and the J gene lost 3 bases, with 5 bases spanning the gap. The CDR3 covers 13 residues. CDR3 sequence reads: CASSQAHTGELFF. The CDR3 region has the DNA TGTGCCAGCAGCCAGGCACACACCGGGGAGCTGTTTTTT.

The table lists this clonotype with many counts. A junction end diverges from the germline sequence, so it may reflect a read error. The rearrangement links TRBV4-1 to TRBJ2-1; D could derive from TRBD1 or TRBD2 (5 bases each). CDR1 and CDR2 from the germline V gene are MGHRA and YSYEKL. The CDR3 runs to 12 residues. The CDR3 is CASSQDGGEQFF. The CDR3 region has the DNA TGTGCCAGCTCTCAGGATGGGGGTGAGCAGTTCTTC.

The rearrangement joins TRBV4-3 to TRBJ1-6, with D uncertain. The germline CDR1 and CDR2 sequences are LGHNA and YSLEER. The CDR3 has 15 residues. Trimming took off 1 base at V and 5 bases at J, with 9 bases between the two ends. DNA of the CDR3: TGCGCCAGCAGCCAAGCAACCGGAAATAATTCACCCCTCCACTTT. Translating gives CASSQATGNNSPLHF.

This clonotype was observed many times. The chain is built from TRBV29-1 and TRBJ2-7, with TRBD1 matching over 11 bases. Germline V lookup: CDR1 SQVTM, CDR2 ANQGSEA. The CDR3 is 13 residues long. V lost 7 bases to trimming and J lost 4 bases; unmatched junction nucleotides: 6. The CDR3 loop reads CSAGQGVGYEQYF. Here the CDR3 DNA reads TGCAGCGCGGGACAGGGGGTTGGATACGAGCAGTACTTC.

This clonotype was observed at least ten times. The chain employs TRBV20-1 and TRBJ2-7, with 13 positions matching TRBD2. The CDR3 consists of 18 residues. V lost 1 base to trimming and J lost 2 bases; unmatched junction nucleotides: 11. Germline CDR1 reads DFQATT; CDR2 reads SNEGSKA (reference sequence). The chain's CDR3 is CSARAGLAGAPPAYEQYF. CDR3 coding DNA: TGCAGTGCTAGAGCAGGACTAGCGGGAGCCCCACCCGCCTACGAGCAGTACTTC.

This clonotype was seen ten or more times. The V call is TRBV20-1, the J call TRBJ2-7; 7 nucleotides align to TRBD1. CDR1 DFQATT and CDR2 SNEGSKA come from the germline V gene (reference sequence). This CDR3 comprises 14 residues. J gave up 1 base and V 7 bases, and 10 bases lay outside the gene matches. The CDR3 DNA reads as TGCAGTGTCCCCGGACAGGCGACATCCTACGAGCAGTACTTC. Translating it yields CSVPGQATSYEQYF.

V gene TRBV5-1 combines with J gene TRBJ2-3, with TRBD2 matching 7 bases. J lost 6 bases, V lost 0 bases, and 10 bases had no gene match. CDR1 is SGHRS, CDR2 YFSETQ, per germline. There are 16 residues in the CDR3. CDR3 DNA sequence: TGCGCCAGCAGCTTGGCGGCGGGAGCAGTCGGGGATACGCAGTATTTT. This sequence encodes CASSLAAGAVGDTQYF.

The sample holds many counts of this clonotype. The J gene is TRBJ2-1, the V gene TRBV2; 9 positions agree with TRBD2. CDR1 and CDR2 from the germline V gene are SNHLY and FYNNEI. V shed 6 bases and J 4 bases; nucleotides not matched to a gene: 7. CDR3 length: 15 residues. As DNA, the CDR3 is TGTGCCAGCAGAAATAGCGGGGGAGCTTACAATGAGCAGTTCTTC. Translation gives CASRNSGGAYNEQFF.

This clonotype appeared many times. The genes are TRBV29-1 and TRBJ2-7, with D possibly being TRBD2 (6 bases). Deletions cut 6 bases from V and 1 base from J, with 10 bases between. CDR1 is SQVTM and CDR2 is ANQGSEA in the germline V gene. CDR3 length: 12 amino acids. This CDR3 reads CSVTGTSYEQYF. The DNA of the CDR3 is TGCAGCGTGACGGGGACTTCCTACGAGCAGTACTTC.

This clonotype occurred many times. V is TRBV11-2 and J is TRBJ2-2; either TRBD1 or TRBD2 may supply D (5 bases each). There are 13 residues in the CDR3. Germline CDR1 and CDR2: SGHAT and FQNNGV. V dropped 3 bases and J dropped 7 bases, with 9 bases sitting between them. CDR3 amino acids: CASSFPGSGELFF. The CDR3 DNA reads TGTGCCAGCAGCTTCCCAGGGAGCGGGGAGCTGTTTTTT.

This clonotype was seen ten or more times. The chain recombines TRBV7-9 with TRBJ2-5, with D possibly TRBD1 on 6 matching bases. The CDR3 extends over 14 amino acids. Germline loops: CDR1 SEHNR, CDR2 FQNEAQ (reference sequence). Trimming took 4 bases from V and 3 from J, leaving 12 bases between them. The CDR3 DNA follows: TGTGCCAGCAGCTCGAAGGGACAAAAAGAGACCCAGTACTTC. It is translated as CASSSKGQKETQYF. The full variable domain, in which reference TRBV7-9 and TRBJ2-5 provide the parts outside the CDR3, is DTGVSQNPRHKITKRGQNVTFRCDPISEHNRLYWYRQTLGQGPEFLTYFQNEAQLEKSRLLSDRFSAERPKGSFSTLEIQRTEQGDSAMYLCASSSKGQKETQYFGPGTRLLVL.

This clonotype was recorded a few times. The chain joins TRBV14 to TRBJ2-1; D ambiguous. The ends were cut back, 4 bases at V and 4 bases at J, with 14 bases in the middle. This CDR3 comprises 15 residues. CDR1 and CDR2 (germline): SGHDN, FVKESK. For the CDR3, the DNA is TGTGCCAGCAGCCTGGTCCAAGGCGGTTACAATGAGCAGTTCTTC. This sequence encodes CASSLVQGGYNEQFF. The full variable domain, rest sourced from reference TRBV14 and TRBJ2-1, is EAGVTQFPSHSVIEKGQTVTLRCDPISGHDNLYWYRRVMGKEIKFLLHFVKESKQDESGMPNNRFLAERTGGTYSTLKVQPAELEDSGVYFCASSLVQGGYNEQFFGPGTRLTVL.

This clonotype showed up many times. The gene calls are TRBV28 and TRBJ2-3; D is perhaps TRBD1 (5 bases). CDR3 length: 14 amino acids. Germline lookup yields CDR1 MDHEN and CDR2 SYDVKM. Trimming removed 5 bases from V and 6 bases from J, with 15 bases in between. The CDR3: CASSERGFFDTQYF. The CDR3 bases are TGTGCCAGCAGTGAAAGGGGCTTCTTCGATACGCAGTATTTT.

In this sample, this clonotype turned up many times. V usage is TRBV30 and J usage is TRBJ2-2, with D uncertain. The CDR3 is 11 residues long. V dropped 5 bases and J dropped 1 base, with 2 bases sitting between them. Germline V CDR1 and CDR2: GTSNPN, SVGIG (reference sequence). This CDR3 reads CAWENTGELFF. The DNA of the CDR3 is TGTGCCTGGGAGAACACCGGGGAGCTGTTTTTT.

This clonotype came up many times. The chain employs TRBV4-2 and TRBJ1-5; weak D call: TRBD1 (5 bases). The length of the CDR3 is 17 residues. V lost 0 bases and J lost 6, with 18 bases in between. Germline values: CDR1 LGHNA, CDR2 YNFKEQ. CDR3 in amino acids: CASSQDPGQGSGQPQHF. The CDR3 region has the DNA TGTGCCAGCAGCCAAGATCCCGGCCAGGGAAGCGGTCAGCCCCAGCATTTT.

This clonotype came up a few times. A much more abundant neighbour one base away suggests this may be a read error. The V and J genes are TRBV20-1 and TRBJ2-2; 10 bases agree with TRBD2. Germline V CDR1 and CDR2: DFQATT, SNEGSKA (reference sequence). The CDR3 loop spans 15 amino acids. For the CDR3, the DNA is TGCAGTGCTCCAGCGGGAGGGCCGCTCACCGGGGAGCCGTTTTTT. Its protein is CSAPAGGPLTGEPFF.